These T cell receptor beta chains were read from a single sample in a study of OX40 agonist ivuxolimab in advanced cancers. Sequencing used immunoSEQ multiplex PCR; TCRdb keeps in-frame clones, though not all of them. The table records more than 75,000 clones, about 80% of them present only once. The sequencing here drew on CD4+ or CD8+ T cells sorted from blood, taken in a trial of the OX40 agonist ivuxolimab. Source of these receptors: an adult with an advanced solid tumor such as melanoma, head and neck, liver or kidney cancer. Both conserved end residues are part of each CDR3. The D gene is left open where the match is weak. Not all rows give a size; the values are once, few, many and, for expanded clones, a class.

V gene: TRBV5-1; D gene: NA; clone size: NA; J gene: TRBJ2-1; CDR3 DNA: TGCGCCAGCAGCTTTGGGCAGGGGGGGTCCAATGAGCAGTTCTTC; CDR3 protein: CASSFGQGGSNEQFF
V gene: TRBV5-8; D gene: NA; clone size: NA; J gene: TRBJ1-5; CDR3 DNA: TGTGCCAGCAGCTTGATGGGCTGGGGCAATCAGCCCCAGCATTTT; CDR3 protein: CASSLMGWGNQPQHF
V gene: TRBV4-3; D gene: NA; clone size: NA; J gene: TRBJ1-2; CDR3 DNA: TGCGCCAGCAGCCAAGCTCGAGGGGGTCGAGGCTACACCTTC; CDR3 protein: CASSQARGGRGYTF
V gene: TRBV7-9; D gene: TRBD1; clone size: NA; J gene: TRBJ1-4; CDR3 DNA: TGTGCCAGCAGCCACTGGGCCGGGGCTCAGGGGGCTAATGAAAAACTGTTTTTT; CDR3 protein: CASSHWAGAQGANEKLFF
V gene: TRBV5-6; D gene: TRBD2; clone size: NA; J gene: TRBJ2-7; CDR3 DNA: TGTGCCAGCAGCTTGTTCGAACTAGCGGGCGAGCAGTACTTC; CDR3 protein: CASSLFELAGEQYF
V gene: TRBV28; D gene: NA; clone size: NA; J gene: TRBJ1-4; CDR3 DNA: TGTGCCAGCAGTGGCGGGGATCTCCCCCACGAAAAACTGTTTTTT; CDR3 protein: CASSGGDLPHEKLFF
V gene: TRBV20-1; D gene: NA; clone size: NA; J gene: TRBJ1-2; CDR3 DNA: TGCAGTGCTTGGTACGGGAACTACTACACCTTC; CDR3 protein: CSAWYGNYYTF
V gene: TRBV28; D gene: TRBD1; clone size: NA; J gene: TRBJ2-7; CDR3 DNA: TGTGCCAGCAGATCGGGACAGTACTACGAGCAGTACTTC; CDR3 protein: CASRSGQYYEQYF
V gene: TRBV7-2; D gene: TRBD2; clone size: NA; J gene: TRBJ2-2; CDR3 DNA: TGCGCTGGGGCGGGAGGCTCTACGAACACCGGGGAGCTGTTTTTT; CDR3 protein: CAGAGGSTNTGELFF
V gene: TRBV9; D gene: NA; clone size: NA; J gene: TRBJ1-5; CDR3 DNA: TGTGCCAGCAGCGTTGGCACCGTAGGCAATCAGCCCCAGCATTTT; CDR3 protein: CASSVGTVGNQPQHF
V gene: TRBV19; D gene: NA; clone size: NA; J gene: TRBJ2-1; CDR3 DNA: TGTGCCAGTAGTATAGGAGGGGTGGCCTACAATGAGCAGTTCTTC; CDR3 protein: CASSIGGVAYNEQFF
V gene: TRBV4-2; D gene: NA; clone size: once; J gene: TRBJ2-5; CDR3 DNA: TGTGCCAGCAGCCCGACAGGAGGAGAGACCCAGTACTTC; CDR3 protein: CASSPTGGETQYF
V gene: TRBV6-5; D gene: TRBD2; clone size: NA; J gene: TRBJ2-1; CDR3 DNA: TGTGCCAGCAGTAATATAGCGGGCTCCTACAATGAGCAGTTCTTC; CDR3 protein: CASSNIAGSYNEQFF
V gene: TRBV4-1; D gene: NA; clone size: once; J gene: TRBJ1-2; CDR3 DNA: TGCGCCAGCAGCCAAGATAGGGTTTGGAACTATGGCTACACCTTC; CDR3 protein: CASSQDRVWNYGYTF
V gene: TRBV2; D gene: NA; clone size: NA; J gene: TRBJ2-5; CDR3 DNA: TGTGCCAGCAGCACGGGAGTATTGGAGACCCAGTACTTC; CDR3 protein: CASSTGVLETQYF
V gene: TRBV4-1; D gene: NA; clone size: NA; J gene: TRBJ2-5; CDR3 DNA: TGCGCCAGCAGCCCTCTTGAGATCGGGGGGCTGGAGACCCAGTACTTC; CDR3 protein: CASSPLEIGGLETQYF
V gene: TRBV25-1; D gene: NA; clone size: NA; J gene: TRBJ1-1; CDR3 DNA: TGTGCCAGCAGGCCGGACACCAGCGTGAACACTGAAGCTTTCTTT; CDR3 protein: CASRPDTSVNTEAFF
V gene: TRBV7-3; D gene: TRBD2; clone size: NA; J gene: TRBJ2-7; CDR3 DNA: TGTGCCAGCAGCTTAACAGGGGGGCTAGCGGGAGGGCCCCCGTACGAGCAGTACTTC; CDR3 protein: CASSLTGGLAGGPPYEQYF
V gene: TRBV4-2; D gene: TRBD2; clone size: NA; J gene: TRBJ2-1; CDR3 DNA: TGTGCCAGCAGCCAAGAACCGACAGGGGCCCTGGCTAGCGGGAGCCCGGTCCCGCAGTTCTTC; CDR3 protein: CASSQEPTGALASGSPVPQFF
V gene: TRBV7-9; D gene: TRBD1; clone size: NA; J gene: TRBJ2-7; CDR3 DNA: TGTGCCAGCAGCTGGGACAGCTCCTACGAGCAGTACTTC; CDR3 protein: CASSWDSSYEQYF
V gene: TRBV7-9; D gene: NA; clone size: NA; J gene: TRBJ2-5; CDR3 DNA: TGTGCCAGCAGCTTCCGCAGGGGCGGGGAGACCCAGTACTTC; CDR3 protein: CASSFRRGGETQYF
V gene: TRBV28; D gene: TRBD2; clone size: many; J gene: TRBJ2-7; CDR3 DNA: TGTGCCAGTCAACTAGCGGGCTACGAGCAGTACTTC; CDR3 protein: CASQLAGYEQYF
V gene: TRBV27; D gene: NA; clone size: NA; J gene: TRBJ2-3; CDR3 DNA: TGTGCCAGCAGTTTGAACACAGATACGCAGTATTTT; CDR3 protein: CASSLNTDTQYF
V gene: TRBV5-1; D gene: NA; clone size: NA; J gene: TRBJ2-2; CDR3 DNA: TGCGCCAGCAGCTTGACGGCCGCGGGACTCCTCAACACCGGGGAGCTGTTTTTT; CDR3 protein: CASSLTAAGLLNTGELFF
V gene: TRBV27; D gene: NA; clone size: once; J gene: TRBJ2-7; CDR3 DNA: TGTGCCAGCAGCCGCAGGGGGGTTAGCTCCTACGAGCAGTACTTC; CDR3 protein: CASSRRGVSSYEQYF
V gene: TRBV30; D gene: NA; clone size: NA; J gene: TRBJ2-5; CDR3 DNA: TGTGCCTGGGGGCAGGGCTCCCTACAAGAGACCCAGTACTTC; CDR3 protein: CAWGQGSLQETQYF
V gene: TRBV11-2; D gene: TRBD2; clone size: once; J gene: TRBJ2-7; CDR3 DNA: TGTGCCAGCAGCTTAGCCTTCGGCGGGACTAGCGGCTACGAGCAGTACTTC; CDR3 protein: CASSLAFGGTSGYEQYF
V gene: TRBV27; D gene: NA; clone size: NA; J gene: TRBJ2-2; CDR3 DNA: TGTGCCACCGGGGGGAACACCGGGGAGCTGTTTTTT; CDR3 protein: CATGGNTGELFF
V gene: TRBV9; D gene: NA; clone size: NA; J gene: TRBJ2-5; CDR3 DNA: TGTGCCAGCAGCGTAGGGACCGTACCCCAAGAGACCCAGTACTTC; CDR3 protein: CASSVGTVPQETQYF
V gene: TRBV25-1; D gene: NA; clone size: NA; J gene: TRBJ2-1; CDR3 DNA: TGTGCCAGCAGTCCCCCTAGGGGTGGTTGGAACAATGAGCAGTTCTTC; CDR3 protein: CASSPPRGGWNNEQFF
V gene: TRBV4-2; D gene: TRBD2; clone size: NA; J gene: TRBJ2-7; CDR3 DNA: TGTGCCAGCAGCCAAGAAAGCGGGAGTGTTTACGAGCAGTACTTC; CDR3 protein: CASSQESGSVYEQYF
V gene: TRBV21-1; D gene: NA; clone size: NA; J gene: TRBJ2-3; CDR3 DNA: TGTGCCAGCAGCAACCACCTCGACAGGGGACGCCGCACAGATACGCAGTATTTT; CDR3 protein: CASSNHLDRGRRTDTQYF
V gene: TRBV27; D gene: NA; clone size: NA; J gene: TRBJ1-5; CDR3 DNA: TGTGCCAGCAGCGATTGGGGGGGGGTCGGGTCCCAGCATTTT; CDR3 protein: CASSDWGGVGSQHF